Presented here are 20 T cell receptor beta chains from one specimen sequenced in a study of blood T cell repertoires in COVID-19. Clones were sequenced by immunoSEQ multiplex PCR, and TCRdb holds only the in-frame ones, with some missing. Of about 310,000 clones in the sample, roughly 87% are singletons; the top ten hold around 9%. The sequenced material came from PBMCs or T cells enriched from blood (not recorded which). The receptors derive from a woman between 18 and 29 years old who had recovered from COVID-19.

V usage is TRBV5-1 and J usage is TRBJ1-2; possibly TRBD1 for D (5 bases). The CDR3 extends over 16 amino acids. The ends were cut back, 2 bases at V and 8 bases at J, with 22 bases in the middle. The germline gives CDR1 SGHRS, CDR2 YFSETQ. The CDR3 sequence is CASSFLSTESSRGYTF. CDR3 nucleotide sequence: TGCGCCAGCAGCTTCCTGTCGACAGAGTCGTCGAGGGGCTACACCTTC.

V gene TRBV3-1 (or the pseudogene TRBV3-2) combines with J gene TRBJ2-1, with TRBD2 matching 7 bases. Germline V gene sequence: CDR1 LGHDT, CDR2 YNNKEL (reference sequence). The CDR3 totals 16 residues. V dropped 3 bases and J dropped 0; count of bases not matched to a gene: 5. The CDR3 reads CASSQHGLDSYNEQFF. The CDR3, as DNA: TGTGCCAGCAGCCAGCACGGACTAGACTCCTACAATGAGCAGTTCTTC.

The rearrangement links TRBV5-4 to TRBJ2-7; 14 bases align to TRBD2. V trimming: 4 bases; J trimming: 5 bases; junction bases outside the gene matches: 5. Germline loops: CDR1 SGHNT, CDR2 YYREEE (reference sequence). The CDR3 has 15 residues. The CDR3 loop reads CASSPTSGRAHEQYF. Written as DNA, the CDR3 is TGTGCCAGCAGCCCGACTAGCGGGAGGGCCCACGAGCAGTACTTC. Filled out from reference TRBV5-4 and TRBJ2-7, the complete variable domain reads ETGVTQSPTHLIKTRGQQVTLRCSSQSGHNTVSWYQQALGQGPQFIFQYYREEENGRGNFPPRFSGLQFPNYSSELNVNALELDDSALYLCASSPTSGRAHEQYFGPGTRLTVT.

The chain has TRBV19 and TRBJ1-3; TRBD1 agrees at 7 bases. The CDR3 length is 16 residues. V lost 5 bases and J lost 0; bases outside the gene matches: 7. Looked up from germline, CDR1 is LNHDA and CDR2 is SQIVND (reference sequence). CDR3 region: CASSQSRDSSGNTIYF. The CDR3 DNA sequence: TGTGCCAGTAGTCAGTCACGGGACAGCTCTGGAAACACCATATATTTT.

V and J are TRBV5-6 and TRBJ1-2; 7 bases align to TRBD1. Per germline, CDR1 SGHDT and CDR2 YYEEEE. CDR3 length: 14 residues. J gave up 6 bases and V 1 base, and 6 bases lay outside the gene matches. CDR3 protein: CASSLFKGADGYTF. In DNA, the CDR3 is TGTGCCAGCAGCTTGTTTAAGGGGGCAGATGGCTACACCTTC. Looking up the rest from reference TRBV5-6 and TRBJ1-2 gives the full variable domain: DAGVTQSPTHLIKTRGQQVTLRCSPKSGHDTVSWYQQALGQGPQFIFQYYEEEERQRGNFPDRFSGHQFPNYSSELNVNALLLGDSALYLCASSLFKGADGYTFGSGTRLTVV.

The rearrangement joins TRBV15 to TRBJ2-4, with TRBD1 as a possible D gene (6 bases). Germline V gene lookup returns CDR1 LNHNV and CDR2 YYDKDF (reference sequence). V gave up 7 bases and J gave up 0 bases, with 10 bases separating them. The CDR3 spans 14 residues. The CDR3 nucleotides read TGTGCCACCACAACAGGGAGAGCCAAAAACATTCAGTACTTC. This translates into CATTTGRAKNIQYF.

The genes are TRBV19 and TRBJ1-1, with 8 bases matching TRBD1. Trimming at V came to 7 bases and at J to 6 bases, leaving 7 bases not matched to a gene. CDR3 length: 13 amino acids. The germline V gene has CDR1 LNHDA and CDR2 SQIVND (reference sequence). This CDR3 reads CASKQGGGAEAFF. In DNA, the CDR3 is TGTGCCAGTAAACAGGGGGGGGGCGCTGAAGCTTTCTTT.

This sequence joins TRBV4-3 and TRBJ1-1, with 7 nucleotides matching TRBD1. Germline V gene sequence: CDR1 LGHNA, CDR2 YSLEER. The CDR3 has 15 residues. V trimming: 4 bases; J trimming: 5 bases; junction bases outside the gene matches: 10. CDR3 protein: CASSRQTGSRTEAFF. Here the CDR3 DNA reads TGCGCCAGCAGCCGACAGACAGGGAGTCGTACTGAAGCTTTCTTT.

The chain recombines TRBV10-3 with TRBJ1-1, with D maybe TRBD1 (6 bases). Germline assignment: CDR1 ENHRY and CDR2 SYGVKD. The germline V and J ends were trimmed by 6 bases and 0 bases, with 11 bases remaining between them. This CDR3 is built from 14 residues. As DNA, the CDR3 is TGTGCCATCAGCCTAGGGGGTATGAACACTGAAGCTTTCTTT. Translation gives CAISLGGMNTEAFF.

The rearrangement links TRBV7-8 to TRBJ2-2; TRBD1 matches at 7 bases. Germline V CDR1 and CDR2: SGHVS, FQNEAQ. The CDR3 covers 18 residues. J was trimmed by 1 base and V by 5 bases; bases with no gene match: 13. CDR3 nucleotides: TGTGCCAGCAGCCCTAGAACAGACAGGGTGGGGAACACCGGGGAGCTGTTTTTT. This gives the protein CASSPRTDRVGNTGELFF.

The chain has TRBV18 and TRBJ1-5; 7 nucleotides align to TRBD1. The germline gives CDR1 KGHSH, CDR2 LQKENI. The CDR3 is made up of 14 amino acids. The junction had 6 bases not matched to a gene; V was cut back by 4 bases and J by 6 bases. The CDR3 sequence is CASSQDRVGQPQHF. As DNA, the CDR3 is TGTGCCAGCTCACAAGACAGGGTGGGTCAGCCCCAGCATTTT.

Only a few counts were recorded for this clone. The chain is built from TRBV6-2 or TRBV6-3 and TRBJ1-1; perhaps TRBD1 as D (5 bases). Germline V gene data show CDR1 as MNHEY and CDR2 as SVGEGT. CDR3 length equals 17 residues. V shed 0 bases and J shed 1 base, with 15 bases lying between them. The CDR3 coding sequence is TGTGCCAGCAGTTACTCGCGGTCAGGGTCCCGGAACACTGAAGCTTTCTTT. Its translation is CASSYSRSGSRNTEAFF.

There are a few counts of this clone. The chain is built from TRBV2 and TRBJ1-1; D is unclear. This CDR3 region has 13 residues. The V end was cut by 8 bases, the J end by 4 bases, with 14 bases between. Germline V CDR1 and CDR2: SNHLY, FYNNEI. The CDR3 protein is CASGREVTTEAFF. Written as DNA, the CDR3 is TGTGCCAGCGGTCGTGAGGTGACCACTGAAGCTTTCTTT.

The chain joins TRBV28 to TRBJ1-5; D unresolved. V was trimmed by 5 bases and J by 3 bases, leaving 17 bases between them. The CDR3 spans 16 residues. CDR1 is MDHEN and CDR2 is SYDVKM in the germline V gene. The CDR3 coding sequence is TGTGCCAGCAGTGATTTGAGGCTCGCGTCCAATCAGCCCCAGCATTTT. This translates into CASSDLRLASNQPQHF.

This sequence joins TRBV13 and TRBJ1-1; no clear D. The germline V and J ends were trimmed by 0 bases and 3 bases, with 5 bases remaining between them. The CDR3 sequence is 13 residues long. CDR1 is PRHDT and CDR2 is FYEKMQ in the germline V gene (reference sequence). As DNA, the CDR3 is TGTGCCAGCAGCTTAGGCAGCGACACTGAAGCTTTCTTT. As protein: CASSLGSDTEAFF.

This chain's CDR3 is CASSIVGGDRGQPQHF. Here the CDR3 DNA reads TGTGCCAGTAGTATAGTTGGAGGGGACAGGGGACAGCCCCAGCATTTT. The J gene is TRBJ1-5, the V gene TRBV19; TRBD1 matches at 10 bases. The CDR3 extends over 16 amino acids. Germline CDR1 and CDR2: LNHDA and SQIVND (reference sequence). The V and J ends lost 1 base and 7 bases, in that order; junction bases with no gene match: 7.

This clone was recorded once. The chain couples TRBV7-2 to TRBJ1-2, with 8 bases matching TRBD1. J was trimmed by 4 bases and V by 4 bases; bases with no gene match: 8. Germline CDR1 and CDR2: SGHTA and FQGNSA. The CDR3 covers 15 residues. The DNA for the CDR3 is TGTGCCAGCAGCTCCCCCGGACAGGGAATCTATGGCTACACCTTC. Its translation: CASSSPGQGIYGYTF.

J is TRBJ1-3 and V is TRBV5-1; no clear D gene. This CDR3 spans 13 amino acids. V dropped 6 bases and J dropped 3 bases, with 10 bases sitting between them. Germline V gene data show CDR1 as SGHRS and CDR2 as YFSETQ. The CDR3 here is CASTMGGGNTIYF. The CDR3 DNA reads TGCGCCAGCACCATGGGAGGTGGAAACACCATATATTTT. Combining the CDR3 with reference TRBV5-1 and TRBJ1-3 gives the whole variable domain KAGVTQTPRYLIKTRGQQVTLSCSPISGHRSVSWYQQTPGQGLQFLFEYFSETQRNKGNFPGRFSGRQFSNSRSEMNVSTLELGDSALYLCASTMGGGNTIYFGEGSWLTVV.

V is TRBV4-1 and J is TRBJ2-7, with D possibly matching TRBD1 (5 bases). The CDR3 sequence is 15 residues long. The ends were cut back, 0 bases at V and 1 base at J, with 10 bases in the middle. The germline V gene has CDR1 MGHRA and CDR2 YSYEKL. As DNA, the CDR3 is TGCGCCAGCAGCCAAGATCCCGGACAATCCTACGAGCAGTACTTC. Translation gives CASSQDPGQSYEQYF.

The chain couples TRBV6-5 to TRBJ1-4, with D possibly being TRBD1 (6 bases). CDR1 is MNHEY and CDR2 is SVGAGI in the germline V gene. V was pared by 7 bases and J by 8 bases, with 17 bases between. CDR3 length equals 14 residues. The CDR3 here is CASTTGQGNEKLFF. The DNA for the CDR3 is TGTGCCAGCACTACGGGTCAGGGGAACGAAAAACTGTTTTTT.